This T cell receptor beta chain was documented in a study of control samples from healthy donors and cancer patients (dated by TCRdb to the early 2020s). Libraries were made using the immunoSEQ multiplex PCR assay. TCRdb re-hosts the immuneACCESS table, in-frame sequences only. Its copies lack some clones; in the studies checked, an unresolved V gene accounts for under half of them, and the cause for the rest is not known. In this sample the table shows under 150,000 clones, 85% to 95% of which occur a single time. Of the sample, approximately 1.7% is held by the ten largest clones. The V and J ends are trimmed by 4 bases and 1 base, leaving 19 bases between them. The germline V gene sets CDR1 to MGHRA and CDR2 to YSYEKL. The CDR3 goes from the cysteine to the phenylalanine over 17 residues. Only CDR3 DNA remains: 51 bases, in frame from the first base. This clone has a handful of counts. This receptor's antigen is unknown. It has no much larger one-base neighbor in the sample; base qualities were not kept.

What was sequenced was PBMCs. The TCR sequence derives from a man aged 45-65 years with head and neck cancer. The chain links TRBV4-1 with TRBJ1-1; the D gene is unclear. The CDR3 region has the sequence CASSPSPRTVANTEAFF. At the DNA level, the sequence is TGCGCCAGCAGCCCGAGTCCTAGAACAGTTGCGAACACTGAAGCTTTCTTT.